The 25 T cell receptor beta chains listed next were all sequenced from one sample in a study of blood T cell repertoires in COVID-19. The data were produced by immunoSEQ multiplex PCR, yet TCRdb's version contains in-frame clones alone and is incomplete. The sample carries more than 250,000 clones, over 75% recorded once. The sample was peripheral blood. These receptors originate from a human donor in a cohort sampled during active COVID-19.

Comments on this clone: Mismatch with germline at one junction end may stem from a read error. The DNA for the CDR3 is TGTGCGAGTACCCCGGAAGGGGGAACTAATTACAATGAGCAGTTCTTC. The encoded protein is CASTPEGGTNYNEQFF. The rearrangement uses TRBV19 and TRBJ2-1, with D perhaps TRBD1 (6 bases). In germline, CDR1 is LNHDA, CDR2 SQIVND (reference sequence). This CDR3 contains 16 residues.

J is TRBJ1-2 and V is TRBV6-2 or TRBV6-3; a possible D gene is TRBD1 (6 bases). This CDR3 region has 13 residues. In germline, CDR1 is MNHEY, CDR2 SVGEGT. V was trimmed by 2 bases and J by 4 bases, leaving 8 bases between them. The CDR3, as DNA: TGTGCCAGCAGTTACGACAGGATCTATGGCTACACCTTC. Its translation is CASSYDRIYGYTF.

This chain connects TRBV6-4 to TRBJ1-6; 8 nucleotides align to TRBD1. After removal of 6 bases from V and 6 bases from J, the junction contained 7 bases not matched to a gene. Germline CDR1 reads MRHNA; CDR2 reads SNTAGT. This CDR3 has 15 amino acids. The CDR3 region is CASSPRQGINSPLHF. Here the CDR3 DNA reads TGTGCCAGCAGCCCAAGACAGGGGATTAATTCACCCCTCCACTTT.

This clone has only one observation. V usage is TRBV7-3 and J usage is TRBJ1-2; no clear D. The germline gives CDR1 SGHTA, CDR2 FQGTGA. The CDR3 loop spans 12 amino acids. Deletions cut 11 bases from V and 6 bases from J, with 16 bases between. Written as DNA, the CDR3 is TGTGCCCTAACTAGGCCCCTGAATGGCTACACCTTC. Amino acid sequence: CALTRPLNGYTF.

The V call is TRBV14, the J call TRBJ2-7; 9 bases are shared with TRBD1. Germline V lookup: CDR1 SGHDN, CDR2 FVKESK. V gave up 2 bases and J gave up 7 bases; unmatched junction bases: 6. The CDR3 contains 14 residues. CDR3 in amino acids: CASSQQQGAREQYF. The CDR3 nucleotides are TGTGCCAGCAGCCAACAACAGGGGGCGAGAGAGCAGTACTTC. Full variable domain (rest looked up from reference TRBV14 and TRBJ2-7): EAGVTQFPSHSVIEKGQTVTLRCDPISGHDNLYWYRRVMGKEIKFLLHFVKESKQDESGMPNNRFLAERTGGTYSTLKVQPAELEDSGVYFCASSQQQGAREQYFGPGTRLTVT.

The V and J genes are TRBV4-3 and TRBJ1-5; no clear D. Germline loops: CDR1 LGHNA, CDR2 YSLEER. Trimming left V 1 base short and J 5 bases short, with 24 bases between. The CDR3 extends over 19 amino acids. CDR3 sequence: CASSQVRSLALRPDQPQHF. DNA for the CDR3: TGCGCCAGCAGCCAAGTTCGGAGCTTAGCGTTAAGGCCTGATCAGCCCCAGCATTTT.

V usage is TRBV6-1 and J usage is TRBJ1-5; the match to TRBD1 covers 10 bases. The CDR3 runs 18 residues. Germline values: CDR1 MNHNS, CDR2 SASEGT. V lost 1 base to trimming and J lost 0 bases; unmatched junction nucleotides: 6. CDR3 bases: TGTGCCAGCAGTGAAGGGACAGGGGGAGGATATAGCAATCAGCCCCAGCATTTT. As protein: CASSEGTGGGYSNQPQHF.

V and J are TRBV9 and TRBJ1-4; 7 bases agree with TRBD1. Per germline, CDR1 SGDLS and CDR2 YYNGEE. V shed 4 bases and J 0 bases; nucleotides not matched to a gene: 3. There are 15 residues in the CDR3. CDR3 nucleotides: TGTGCCAGCAGCACCAGGGGGGCAACTAATGAAAAACTGTTTTTT. Encoded protein: CASSTRGATNEKLFF.

V usage is TRBV4-1 and J usage is TRBJ2-7, with 9 positions matching TRBD2. CDR1 is MGHRA and CDR2 is YSYEKL in the germline V gene. This CDR3 spans 15 amino acids. J lost 3 bases, V lost 8 bases, and 11 bases had no gene match. The CDR3 sequence is CASRSWAGGIYEQYF. The CDR3 bases are TGCGCCAGCCGCTCTTGGGCGGGGGGGATCTACGAGCAGTACTTC.

This chain joins TRBV2 and TRBJ1-1; the D gene is possibly TRBD1 (5 bases). CDR3 length equals 12 residues. V was cut by 7 bases and J by 10 bases, with 16 bases left in between. From germline, CDR1 is SNHLY and CDR2 FYNNEI. The CDR3 loop reads CASIRQSGGAFF. The CDR3 DNA sequence: TGTGCCAGCATCCGACAGTCGGGGGGAGCTTTCTTT.

This chain joins TRBV10-3 and TRBJ2-5, with 10 bases aligning to TRBD2. This CDR3 is built from 14 residues. The V gene end was trimmed by 10 bases and the J gene end by 4 bases; junction bases not matched to a gene: 9. CDR1 is ENHRY, CDR2 SYGVKD, per germline. The CDR3 reads CATASGGAGETQYF. In DNA, the CDR3 is TGTGCCACCGCCAGCGGGGGGGCAGGAGAGACCCAGTACTTC.

The chain carries TRBV12-3 or TRBV12-4 and TRBJ1-1; D perhaps matches TRBD1 (5 bases). This CDR3 is built from 13 residues. V was pared by 8 bases and J by 0 bases, with 10 bases between. CDR3: CASGARMNTEAFF. The CDR3 nucleotides are TGTGCCAGCGGGGCCCGGATGAACACTGAAGCTTTCTTT.

The V and J genes are TRBV4-3 and TRBJ2-5, with 9 bases fitting TRBD2. The CDR3 spans 15 residues. Germline lookup yields CDR1 LGHNA and CDR2 YSLEER. After removal of 6 bases from V and 7 bases from J, the junction contained 12 bases not matched to a gene. The chain's CDR3 is CASSQQGGRAGTQYF. DNA of the CDR3: TGCGCCAGCAGTCAACAGGGCGGGAGGGCCGGGACCCAGTACTTC.

This clone was seen a few times. The genes are TRBV6-4 and TRBJ2-3; D gene unclear. The germline gives CDR1 MRHNA, CDR2 SNTAGT. CDR3 length: 14 amino acids. V dropped 10 bases and J dropped 8 bases, with 22 bases sitting between them. The CDR3 region has the DNA TGTGCCACCTCTCAGAATCCAGAGACGGGTACGCAGTATTTT. Its protein is CATSQNPETGTQYF.

The chain employs TRBV28 and TRBJ2-7; D possibly corresponds to TRBD1 (5 bases). V dropped 6 bases and J dropped 1 base, with 19 bases sitting between them. Germline V gene sequence: CDR1 MDHEN, CDR2 SYDVKM. This CDR3 spans 16 amino acids. CDR3 DNA sequence: TGTGCCAGCAGCCCAAATCAAGGTGACAGTTCCTACGAGCAGTACTTC. Residues: CASSPNQGDSSYEQYF. The variable domain in full, with the rest retrieved from reference TRBV28 and TRBJ2-7, is DVKVTQSSRYLVKRTGEKVFLECVQDMDHENMFWYRQDPGLGLRLIYFSYDVKMKEKGDIPEGYSVSREKKERFSLILESASTNQTSMYLCASSPNQGDSSYEQYFGPGTRLTVT.

The rearrangement joins TRBV7-2 to TRBJ1-5, with a possible D match to TRBD1 (5 bases). Trimming removed 2 bases from V and 2 bases from J, with 13 bases in between. The V gene's germline CDR1 is SGHTA and CDR2 FQGNSA. This CDR3 is 16 amino acids long. This CDR3 is CASSLSRGSGNQPQHF. Written as DNA, the CDR3 is TGTGCCAGCAGCTTATCTCGGGGGAGTGGCAATCAGCCCCAGCATTTT.

The rearrangement joins TRBV6-5 to TRBJ2-4, with D possibly being TRBD2 (6 bases). Trimming took off 8 bases at V and 0 bases at J, with 14 bases between the two ends. The germline CDR1 and CDR2 sequences are MNHEY and SVGAGI. The CDR3 has 15 residues. In nucleotides, the CDR3 is TGTGCCAGCCGTAGCGGAATTCTAGCCAAAAACATTCAGTACTTC. Encoded protein: CASRSGILAKNIQYF.

The rearrangement uses TRBV6-5 and TRBJ2-4, with D possibly being TRBD2 (5 bases). CDR1 is MNHEY, CDR2 SVGAGI, per germline. The ends were cut back, 6 bases at V and 0 bases at J, with 6 bases in the middle. The CDR3 sequence is 13 residues long. The CDR3 sequence: CASRDSAKNIQYF. The CDR3 nucleotides read TGTGCCAGCAGGGACTCAGCCAAAAACATTCAGTACTTC.

This clone was observed a single time. J is TRBJ1-5 and V is TRBV6-5; 7 bases are shared with TRBD1. Germline V lookup: CDR1 MNHEY, CDR2 SVGAGI. The junction had 4 bases not matched to a gene; V was cut back by 6 bases and J by 5 bases. CDR3 length equals 13 residues. CDR3: CASRTGPDQPQHF. The CDR3 DNA sequence: TGTGCCAGCAGGACAGGGCCTGATCAGCCCCAGCATTTT.

In its sample, this clone was seen once. The rearrangement links TRBV5-1 to TRBJ2-1; 10 positions agree with TRBD2. V gave up 3 bases and J gave up 0 bases; unmatched junction bases: 6. The germline V gene encodes CDR1 SGHRS and CDR2 YFSETQ. This CDR3 is 17 amino acids long. The CDR3 DNA reads TGCGCCAGCAGCTCCACACTAGCGGGGCTCTCCTACAATGAGCAGTTCTTC. This encodes CASSSTLAGLSYNEQFF.

This chain uses TRBV6-2 or TRBV6-3 with TRBJ1-4, with D maybe TRBD1 (5 bases). The V end lost 5 bases, the J end lost 2 bases, and 12 bases lay between the germline ends. The CDR3 loop spans 15 amino acids. Germline CDR1 MNHEY, CDR2 SVGEGT. In nucleotides, the CDR3 is TGTGCCAGCAGTGACCCAGGGTCGACTAATGAAAAACTGTTTTTT. Translated, it gives CASSDPGSTNEKLFF.

The chain recombines TRBV7-2 with TRBJ2-3, with 9 bases lining up with TRBD2. The V and J ends lost 4 bases and 2 bases, in that order; junction bases with no gene match: 7. This CDR3 contains 16 residues. CDR1 is SGHTA and CDR2 is FQGNSA in the germline V gene. In DNA form, the CDR3 reads TGTGCCAGCAGCTGGCGGGCTAGCGGGGACACAGATACGCAGTATTTT. It specifies CASSWRASGDTDTQYF.

This clone came up a few times. The chain is built from TRBV6-2 or TRBV6-3 and TRBJ1-5; 9 nucleotides line up with TRBD1. CDR3 length: 18 amino acids. Germline V gene data show CDR1 as MNHEY and CDR2 as SVGEGT. V lost 5 bases and J lost 3; bases outside the gene matches: 14. The CDR3, as DNA: TGTGCCAGCAGTACCATAAGGACAGGGGCGGATTTCAATCAGCCCCAGCATTTT. This sequence encodes CASSTIRTGADFNQPQHF.

On this clone itself: Other nucleotide sequences from this sample produce the same CDR3. V usage is TRBV7-9 and J usage is TRBJ1-5; no firm D call. The CDR3 runs 12 residues. Trimming removed 1 base from V and 7 bases from J, with 5 bases in between. The germline V gene has CDR1 SEHNR and CDR2 FQNEAQ (reference sequence). The CDR3 DNA sequence: TGTGCCAGCAGCTTAGGCGGGCAGCCCCAGCATTTT. This gives the protein CASSLGGQPQHF.

This clone was counted once. The rearrangement links TRBV25-1 to TRBJ2-3; the match to TRBD2 covers 7 bases. Germline CDR1 reads MGHDK; CDR2 reads SYGVNS. Trimming cost V 3 bases and J 2 bases; bases outside gene matches: 2. The CDR3 is 14 amino acids. The CDR3 DNA follows: TGTGCCAGCAGTGAGAAGCGGGACACAGATACGCAGTATTTT. Translating it yields CASSEKRDTDTQYF.